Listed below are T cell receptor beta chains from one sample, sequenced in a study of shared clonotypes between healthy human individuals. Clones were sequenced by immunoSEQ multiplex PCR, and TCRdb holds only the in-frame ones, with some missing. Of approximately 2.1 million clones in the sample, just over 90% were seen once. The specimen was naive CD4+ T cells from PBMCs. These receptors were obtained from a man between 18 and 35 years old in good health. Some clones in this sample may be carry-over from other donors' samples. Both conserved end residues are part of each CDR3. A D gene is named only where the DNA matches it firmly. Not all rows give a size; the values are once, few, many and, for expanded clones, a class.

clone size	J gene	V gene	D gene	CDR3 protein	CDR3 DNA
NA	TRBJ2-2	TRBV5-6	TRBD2	CASSLGLAELFF	TGTGCCAGCAGCCTGGGACTAGCCGAGCTGTTTTTT
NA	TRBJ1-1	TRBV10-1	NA	CASSETLGTEAFF	TGCGCCAGCAGTGAGACGCTAGGCACTGAAGCTTTCTTT
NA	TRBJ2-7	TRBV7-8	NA	CASRRSGGSPDEQYF	TGTGCCAGCAGACGTTCAGGCGGGTCCCCGGACGAGCAGTACTTC
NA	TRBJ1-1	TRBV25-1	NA	CASSGARGTEAFF	TGTGCCAGCAGTGGAGCACGGGGCACTGAAGCTTTCTTT
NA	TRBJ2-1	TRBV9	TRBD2	CASSVDGAGYNEQFF	TGTGCCAGCAGCGTAGACGGAGCGGGGTACAATGAGCAGTTCTTC
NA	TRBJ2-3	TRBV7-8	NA	CASSPHLEGTQYF	TGTGCCAGCAGCCCCCATTTGGAGGGTACGCAGTATTTT
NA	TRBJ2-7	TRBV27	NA	CASSLSIRTVSSYEQYF	TGTGCCAGCAGTTTATCAATTCGGACAGTGAGCTCCTACGAGCAGTACTTC
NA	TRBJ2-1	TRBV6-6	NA	CASSYSPSGTEQFF	TGTGCCAGCAGTTACTCGCCTTCAGGTACTGAGCAGTTCTTC
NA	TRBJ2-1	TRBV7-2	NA	CASSLYNGGSEQFF	TGTGCCAGCAGCTTATACAACGGGGGATCTGAGCAGTTCTTC
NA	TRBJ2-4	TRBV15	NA	CATSRDQGPGGAKNIQYF	TGTGCCACCAGCAGAGATCAGGGGCCCGGAGGAGCCAAAAACATTCAGTACTTC
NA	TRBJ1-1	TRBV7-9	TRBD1	CASSRQGGITEAFF	TGTGCCAGCAGCAGACAGGGTGGGATCACTGAAGCTTTCTTT
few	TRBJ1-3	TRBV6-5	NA	CASRGPGNTIYF	TGTGCCAGCAGGGGACCTGGAAACACCATATATTTT
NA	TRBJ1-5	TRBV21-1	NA	CASSKGPGNQPQHF	TGTGCCAGCAGCAAAGGGCCAGGCAATCAGCCCCAGCATTTT
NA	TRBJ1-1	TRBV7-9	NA	CASSTFRAALGTEAFF	TGTGCCAGCAGCACCTTTAGGGCGGCTCTGGGGACTGAAGCTTTCTTT
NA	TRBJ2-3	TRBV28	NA	CASSLLETTSTDTQYF	TGTGCCAGCAGTTTATTGGAGACTACTAGCACAGATACGCAGTATTTT
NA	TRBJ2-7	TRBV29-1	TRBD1	CSVKGAREQYF	TGCAGCGTGAAGGGGGCGCGGGAGCAGTACTTC
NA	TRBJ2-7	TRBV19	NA	CATKKTGTYEQYF	TGTGCCACAAAAAAGACAGGAACCTACGAGCAGTACTTC
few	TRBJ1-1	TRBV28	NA	CASGIGRRNTEAFF	TGTGCCAGCGGTATCGGAAGACGGAACACTGAAGCTTTCTTT
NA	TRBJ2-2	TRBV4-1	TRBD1	CASSQGTGDTGELFF	TGCGCCAGCAGCCAAGGAACAGGGGACACCGGGGAGCTGTTTTTT
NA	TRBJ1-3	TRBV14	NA	CASSQDSNRASSGNTIYF	TGTGCCAGCAGCCAAGATTCCAACAGGGCATCCTCTGGAAACACCATATATTTT
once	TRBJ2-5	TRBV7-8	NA	CASSLDLLETQYF	TGTGCCAGCAGCTTAGACCTACTGGAGACCCAGTACTTC
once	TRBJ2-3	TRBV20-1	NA	CSASPPGVF	TGCAGTGCTTCTCCTCCGGGGGTTTTT
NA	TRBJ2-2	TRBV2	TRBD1	CASNRDRANTGELFF	TGTGCCAGCAACCGGGACAGGGCCAACACCGGGGAGCTGTTTTTT
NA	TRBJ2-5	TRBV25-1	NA	CASSLGGAPWGETQYF	TGTGCCAGCAGCCTAGGGGGGGCCCCGTGGGGAGAGACCCAGTACTTC
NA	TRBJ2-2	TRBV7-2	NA	CASSLVPGDTGELFF	TGTGCCAGCAGCTTAGTTCCGGGAGACACCGGGGAGCTGTTTTTT
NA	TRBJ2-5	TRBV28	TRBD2	CASRIWAGGRQETQYF	TGTGCCAGCAGAATATGGGCGGGAGGCCGTCAAGAGACCCAGTACTTC
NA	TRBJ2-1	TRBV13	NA	CASSPWGVSSYNEQFF	TGTGCCAGCAGCCCCTGGGGGGTTAGCTCCTACAATGAGCAGTTCTTC
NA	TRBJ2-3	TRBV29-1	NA	CSVTVRATDTQYF	TGCAGCGTTACGGTCAGGGCCACAGATACGCAGTATTTT
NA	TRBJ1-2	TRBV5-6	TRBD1	CASSPRDTGGLGGYTF	TGTGCCAGCAGCCCTCGGGACACAGGGGGCCTAGGGGGCTACACCTTC
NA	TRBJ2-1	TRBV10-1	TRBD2	CASSGGGSGIGSYNEQFF	TGCGCCAGCAGTGGTGGTGGTAGCGGGATAGGCTCCTACAATGAGCAGTTCTTC
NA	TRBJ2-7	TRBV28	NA	CASSFTGEAGEQYF	TGTGCCAGCAGTTTTACAGGGGAGGCAGGCGAGCAGTACTTC